Following are 5 T cell receptor beta chains from one sample sequenced in a study of OX40 agonist ivuxolimab in advanced cancers. Assay: immunoSEQ multiplex PCR; the TCRdb copy retains only in-frame clones and omits some. The table includes 30,000 to 35,000 clones, more than 60% detected once. This specimen consisted of CD4+ or CD8+ T cells sorted from blood, obtained in a trial of the OX40 agonist ivuxolimab. The source is an adult with an advanced solid tumor such as melanoma, head and neck, liver or kidney cancer.

This clone occurred once. The CDR3 here is CASSTFATTGAYEQYF. The CDR3 bases are TGTGCCAGCAGTACTTTCGCCACAACGGGTGCCTACGAGCAGTACTTC. This chain links TRBV28 with TRBJ2-7; D gene unclear. V lost 5 bases to trimming and J lost 2 bases, with 19 bases between them. Per germline, CDR1 MDHEN and CDR2 SYDVKM. The length of the CDR3 is 16 residues.

The CDR3 DNA reads as TGTGCCAGTAGTATGAGGGGGTATGGCTACACCTTC. It codes for CASSMRGYGYTF. V gene TRBV19 combines with J gene TRBJ1-2, with D possibly being TRBD1 (6 bases). V was cut by 3 bases and J by 5 bases, with 7 bases left in between. The germline CDR1 and CDR2 sequences are LNHDA and SQIVND (reference sequence). This CDR3 comprises 12 residues.

The V and J genes are TRBV28 and TRBJ2-7, with D hard to call. In germline, CDR1 is MDHEN, CDR2 SYDVKM. The germline V and J ends were trimmed by 4 bases and 2 bases, with 18 bases remaining between them. This CDR3 spans 16 amino acids. CDR3 protein: CASSSKGVRSAYEQYF. The CDR3 bases are TGTGCCAGCAGTTCAAAGGGCGTCCGGTCCGCCTACGAGCAGTACTTC.

The chain recombines TRBV11-1 with TRBJ2-7; D unclear. CDR1 is SGHAT and CDR2 is FQDESV in the germline V gene (reference sequence). CDR3 length: 14 amino acids. Trimming removed 2 bases from V and 2 bases from J, with 10 bases in between. CDR3 protein: CASSLLTDAYEQYF. CDR3 bases: TGTGCCAGCAGCTTATTGACCGATGCCTACGAGCAGTACTTC.

This chain joins TRBV7-9 and TRBJ1-1, with 7 bases that match TRBD1. Germline trimming cut 5 bases from V and 0 bases from J; bases unmatched to any gene: 3. The CDR3 loop spans 14 amino acids. CDR1 is SEHNR and CDR2 is FQNEAQ in the germline V gene (reference sequence). In nucleotides, the CDR3 is TGTGCCAGCAGCCCGACAGGGATGAACACTGAAGCTTTCTTT. Its translation is CASSPTGMNTEAFF. Variable domain in full (rest from reference TRBV7-9 and TRBJ1-1): DTGVSQNPRHKITKRGQNVTFRCDPISEHNRLYWYRQTLGQGPEFLTYFQNEAQLEKSRLLSDRFSAERPKGSFSTLEIQRTEQGDSAMYLCASSPTGMNTEAFFGQGTRLTVV.